The next 13 T cell receptor beta chains were all read from a single sample in a study of T cells in Graves' hyperthyroidism and ophthalmopathy. Amplification of TCR beta CDR3 regions was performed using RNA transcripts as template. An initial round of RT-PCR targeting the TCR CDR3 relied on the HTBI primer set. Using its own MiXCR run on the multiplex PCR reads, TCRdb lists one record per CDR3 protein. Found here are approximately 600,000 distinct CDR3 sequences, around 16% of them singletons; the top ten hold around 3.9%. Sequenced sample: blood. The receptors derive from a woman in her twenties or thirties with Graves' hyperthyroidism.

The sample holds a few counts of this clonotype. The chain recombines TRBV28 with TRBJ1-6, with D uncertain. Trimming took off 4 bases at V and 7 bases at J, with 11 bases between the two ends. The CDR3 is made up of 14 amino acids. The germline CDR1 and CDR2 sequences are MDHEN and SYDVKM. CDR3: CASSSRLRNSPLHF. CDR3 nucleotide sequence: TGTGCCAGCAGTTCCAGACTGAGGAATTCACCCCTCCACTTT.

Concerning this clonotype: One base away lies a much larger clone, so this may be a sequencing read error. The genes are TRBV3-1 and TRBJ2-1; no firm D call. This CDR3 region has 14 residues. Germline CDR1 reads LGHDT; CDR2 reads YNNKEL (reference sequence). CDR3 sequence reads: CAGSQDRSGMGQFF. The CDR3 nucleotides are TGTGCCGGCAGCCAAGATAGGTCAGGTATGGGGCAGTTCTTC.

This clonotype was counted at least ten times. The chain is built from TRBV6-6 and TRBJ2-7; TRBD2 agrees at 11 bases. V trimming: 0 bases; J trimming: 6 bases; junction bases outside the gene matches: 1. This CDR3 is built from 14 residues. Germline V lookup: CDR1 MNHNY, CDR2 SVGAGI (reference sequence). CDR3 coding DNA: TGTGCCAGCAGTTACTCCCTAGCGGGAGGCGAGCAGTACTTC. Protein product: CASSYSLAGGEQYF.

This sequence joins TRBV19 and TRBJ2-2; D remains unclear. Germline V gene data show CDR1 as LNHDA and CDR2 as SQIVND (reference sequence). V was cut by 6 bases and J by 7 bases, with 9 bases left in between. The CDR3 contains 12 residues. The CDR3 spells CASRGSSGELFF. The CDR3 bases are TGTGCCAGTAGAGGCAGTAGCGGGGAGCTGTTTTTT.

This chain joins TRBV2 and TRBJ2-5; 8 bases are a match to TRBD1. Looked up from germline, CDR1 is SNHLY and CDR2 is FYNNEI. The CDR3 totals 15 residues. With V trimmed by 6 bases and J by 4 bases, 10 bases remained unmatched. This CDR3 reads CASSLGQARGETQYF. The CDR3 coding sequence is TGTGCCAGCAGCCTGGGACAGGCGAGGGGAGAGACCCAGTACTTC.

V is TRBV6-1 and J is TRBJ2-3; D uncertain. Per the germline V gene, CDR1 is MNHNS and CDR2 is SASEGT. The CDR3 spans 13 residues. V lost 5 bases and J lost 6, with 12 bases in between. In nucleotides, the CDR3 is TGTGCCAGCAGTTACTCAACCGGGGATACGCAGTATTTT. Its protein product is CASSYSTGDTQYF.

This chain links TRBV10-3 with TRBJ1-4; TRBD1 matches at 7 bases. The CDR3 runs 13 residues. Germline V lookup: CDR1 ENHRY, CDR2 SYGVKD. The J segment lost 4 bases and the V segment lost 10 bases, leaving 6 bases of the junction unmatched. The chain's CDR3 is CATWTGYNEKLFF. The DNA of the CDR3 is TGTGCCACCTGGACAGGTTATAATGAAAAACTGTTTTTT.

This CDR3 is CASSSPPGRLNEKLFF. CDR3 nucleotide sequence: TGTGCCAGCAGTTCGCCCCCCGGGAGATTGAATGAAAAACTGTTTTTT. The chain links TRBV28 to TRBJ1-4; D unclear. CDR3 size: 16 residues. Trimming left V 4 bases short and J 5 bases short, with 17 bases between. Germline assignment: CDR1 MDHEN and CDR2 SYDVKM. The full variable domain, in which reference TRBV28 and TRBJ1-4 provide the parts outside the CDR3, is DVKVTQSSRYLVKRTGEKVFLECVQDMDHENMFWYRQDPGLGLRLIYFSYDVKMKEKGDIPEGYSVSREKKERFSLILESASTNQTSMYLCASSSPPGRLNEKLFFGSGTQLSVL.

This sequence joins TRBV7-9 and TRBJ2-7, with 7 bases aligning to TRBD1. Germline CDR1 SEHNR, CDR2 FQNEAQ (reference sequence). The CDR3 has 13 amino acids. The junction had 5 bases not matched to a gene; V was cut back by 8 bases and J by 1 base. The chain's CDR3 is CASDRAPSYEQYF. The CDR3 coding sequence is TGTGCCAGCGACAGGGCCCCTTCCTACGAGCAGTACTTC.

The V and J genes are TRBV20-1 and TRBJ2-5; no firm D call. The CDR3 covers 15 residues. Per germline, CDR1 DFQATT and CDR2 SNEGSKA (reference sequence). The V end was cut by 1 base, the J end by 1 base, with 13 bases between. CDR3 amino acids: CSARGLRTIQETQYF. The DNA for the CDR3 is TGCAGTGCTAGAGGCCTAAGGACGATCCAAGAGACCCAGTACTTC.

The chain has TRBV29-1 and TRBJ2-1; D possibly corresponds to TRBD1 (5 bases). CDR1 is SQVTM, CDR2 ANQGSEA, per germline. V was cut by 0 bases and J by 4 bases, with 19 bases left in between. The CDR3 loop spans 17 amino acids. The CDR3 DNA is TGCAGCGTTGAAGATAGAAGATTGGGGCAGTTTTACAATGAGCAGTTCTTC. It encodes CSVEDRRLGQFYNEQFF.

The chain uses TRBV4-3 and TRBJ1-1; tentative D call: TRBD1 (6 bases). Trimming removed 0 bases at V and 11 bases at J, with 19 bases between. Per the germline V gene, CDR1 is LGHNA and CDR2 is YSLEER. The CDR3 is 15 residues long. Here the CDR3 DNA reads TGCGCCAGCAGCCAAGATAACGGGGGCTCCCTGTGGGCTTTCTTT. Its protein product is CASSQDNGGSLWAFF.

This clonotype was counted many times. Here the CDR3 DNA reads TGTGCCAGCAGTCCCAGGGCCTTTCAGCCCCAGCATTTT. Amino acids: CASSPRAFQPQHF. The rearrangement joins TRBV27 to TRBJ1-5; D is perhaps TRBD1 (5 bases). V was clipped by 5 bases and J by 6 bases, with 11 bases between them. Germline V gives CDR1 MNHEY, CDR2 SMNVEV (reference sequence). The CDR3 spans 13 residues.